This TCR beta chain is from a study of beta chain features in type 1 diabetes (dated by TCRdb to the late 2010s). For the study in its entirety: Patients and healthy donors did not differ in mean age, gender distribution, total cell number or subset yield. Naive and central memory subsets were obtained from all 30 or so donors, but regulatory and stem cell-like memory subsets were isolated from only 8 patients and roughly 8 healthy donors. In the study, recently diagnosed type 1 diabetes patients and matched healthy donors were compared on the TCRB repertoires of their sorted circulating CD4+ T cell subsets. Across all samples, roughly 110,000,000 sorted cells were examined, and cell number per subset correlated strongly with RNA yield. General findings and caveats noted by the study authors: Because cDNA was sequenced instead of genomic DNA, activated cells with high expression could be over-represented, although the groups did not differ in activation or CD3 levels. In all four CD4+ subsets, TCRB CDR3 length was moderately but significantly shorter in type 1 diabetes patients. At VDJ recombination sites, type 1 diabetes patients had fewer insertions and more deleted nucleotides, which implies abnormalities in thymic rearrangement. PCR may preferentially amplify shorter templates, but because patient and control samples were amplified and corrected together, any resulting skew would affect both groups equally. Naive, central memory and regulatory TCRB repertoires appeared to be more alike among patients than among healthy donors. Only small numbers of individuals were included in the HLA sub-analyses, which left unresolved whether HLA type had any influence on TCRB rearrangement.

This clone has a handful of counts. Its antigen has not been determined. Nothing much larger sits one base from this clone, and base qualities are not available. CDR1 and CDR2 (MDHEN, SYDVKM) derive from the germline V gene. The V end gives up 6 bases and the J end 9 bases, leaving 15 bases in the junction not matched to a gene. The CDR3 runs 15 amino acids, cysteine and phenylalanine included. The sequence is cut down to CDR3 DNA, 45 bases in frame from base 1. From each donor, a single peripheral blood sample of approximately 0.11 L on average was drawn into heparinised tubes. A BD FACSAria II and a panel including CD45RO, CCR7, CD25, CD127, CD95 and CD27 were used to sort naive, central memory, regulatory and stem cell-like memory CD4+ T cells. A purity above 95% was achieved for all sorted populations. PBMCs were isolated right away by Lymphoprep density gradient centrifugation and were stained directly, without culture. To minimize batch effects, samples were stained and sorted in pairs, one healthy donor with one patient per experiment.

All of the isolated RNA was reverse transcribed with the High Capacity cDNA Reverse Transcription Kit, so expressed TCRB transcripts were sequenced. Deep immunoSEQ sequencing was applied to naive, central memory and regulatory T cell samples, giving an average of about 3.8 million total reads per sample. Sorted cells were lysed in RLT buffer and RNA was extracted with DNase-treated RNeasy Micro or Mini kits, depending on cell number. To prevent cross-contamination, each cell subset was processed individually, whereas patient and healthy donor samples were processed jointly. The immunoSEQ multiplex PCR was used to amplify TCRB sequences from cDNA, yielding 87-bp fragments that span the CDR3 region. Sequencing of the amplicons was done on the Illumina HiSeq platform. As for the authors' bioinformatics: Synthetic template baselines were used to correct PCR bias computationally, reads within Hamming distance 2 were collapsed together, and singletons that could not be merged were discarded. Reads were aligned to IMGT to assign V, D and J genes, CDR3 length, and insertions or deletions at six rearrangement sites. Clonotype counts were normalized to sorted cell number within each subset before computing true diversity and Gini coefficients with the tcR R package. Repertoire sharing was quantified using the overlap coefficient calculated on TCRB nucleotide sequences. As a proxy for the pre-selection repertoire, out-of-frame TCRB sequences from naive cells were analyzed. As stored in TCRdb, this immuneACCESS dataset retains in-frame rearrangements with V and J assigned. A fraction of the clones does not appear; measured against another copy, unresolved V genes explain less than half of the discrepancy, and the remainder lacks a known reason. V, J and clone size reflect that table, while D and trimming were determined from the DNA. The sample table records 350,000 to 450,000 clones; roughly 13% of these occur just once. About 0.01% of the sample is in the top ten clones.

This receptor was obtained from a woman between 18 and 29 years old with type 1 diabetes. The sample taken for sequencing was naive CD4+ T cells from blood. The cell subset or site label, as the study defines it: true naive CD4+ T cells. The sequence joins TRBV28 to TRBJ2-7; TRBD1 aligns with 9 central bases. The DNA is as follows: TGTGCCAGCAGATCCCCGCGACAGGGGGTTGGGAGGCAGTACTTC. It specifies CASRSPRQGVGRQYF.